The present T cell receptor beta chain was sequenced within a study of OX40 agonist ivuxolimab in advanced cancers. Study-level information: A mean age of approximately 58 years, range roughly 20 to 79, was recorded, and roughly 80% were male. Partial responses occurred in three patients (one hepatocellular carcinoma, two cutaneous melanoma). General study results and limits: Average numbers of expanded clones were greater in CD8+ T cells than in CD4+.

TCRdb's table, derived via immunoSEQ multiplex PCR, lists solely in-frame clones and lacks some. The sample carries tens of thousands of clones, about 83% recorded once. Remarks on this clone: Its antigen is still unknown.

V shed 8 bases and J shed 2 bases, with 13 bases lying between them. The CDR3 is 13 residues long. Germline assignment: CDR1 SNHLY and CDR2 FYNNEI. The sample consisted of CD4+ or CD8+ T cells sorted from blood, taken in a trial of the OX40 agonist ivuxolimab. The TCR originated in an adult with an advanced solid tumor such as melanoma, head and neck, liver or kidney cancer. This rearrangement joins TRBV2 to TRBJ2-7; D is ambiguous. The CDR3: CASWAPSTYEQYF. The CDR3 nucleotides read TGTGCCAGCTGGGCCCCGAGCACCTACGAGCAGTACTTC.